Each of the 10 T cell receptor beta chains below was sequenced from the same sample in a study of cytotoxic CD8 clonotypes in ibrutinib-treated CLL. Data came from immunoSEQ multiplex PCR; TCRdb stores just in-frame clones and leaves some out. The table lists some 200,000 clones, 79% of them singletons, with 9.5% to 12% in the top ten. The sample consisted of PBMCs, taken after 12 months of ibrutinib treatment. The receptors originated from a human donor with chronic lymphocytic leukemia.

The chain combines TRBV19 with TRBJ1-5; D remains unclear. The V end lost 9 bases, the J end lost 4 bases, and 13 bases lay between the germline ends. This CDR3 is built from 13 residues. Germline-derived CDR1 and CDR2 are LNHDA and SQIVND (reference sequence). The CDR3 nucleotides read TGTGCCAGCTTCGGGGTTCATAATCAGCCCCAGCATTTT. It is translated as CASFGVHNQPQHF.

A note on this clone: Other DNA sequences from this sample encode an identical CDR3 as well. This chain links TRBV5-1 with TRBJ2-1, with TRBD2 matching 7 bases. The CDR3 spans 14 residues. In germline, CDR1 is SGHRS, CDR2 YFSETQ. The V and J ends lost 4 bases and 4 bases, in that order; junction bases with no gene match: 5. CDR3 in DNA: TGCGCCAGCAGCAACCTAGCGGCGTACAATGAGCAGTTCTTC. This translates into CASSNLAAYNEQFF.

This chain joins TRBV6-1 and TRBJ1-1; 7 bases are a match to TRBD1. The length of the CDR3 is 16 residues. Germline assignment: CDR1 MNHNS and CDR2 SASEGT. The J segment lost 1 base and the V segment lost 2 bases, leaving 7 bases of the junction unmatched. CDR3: CASSERQGSWNTEAFF. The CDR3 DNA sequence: TGTGCCAGCAGTGAAAGACAGGGAAGTTGGAACACTGAAGCTTTCTTT.

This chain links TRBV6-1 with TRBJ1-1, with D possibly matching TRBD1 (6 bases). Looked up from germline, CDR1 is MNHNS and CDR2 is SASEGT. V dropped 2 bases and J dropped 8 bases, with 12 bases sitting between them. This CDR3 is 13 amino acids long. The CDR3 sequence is CASSEIEGTEAFF. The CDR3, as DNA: TGTGCCAGCAGTGAAATAGAGGGGACAGAAGCTTTCTTT.

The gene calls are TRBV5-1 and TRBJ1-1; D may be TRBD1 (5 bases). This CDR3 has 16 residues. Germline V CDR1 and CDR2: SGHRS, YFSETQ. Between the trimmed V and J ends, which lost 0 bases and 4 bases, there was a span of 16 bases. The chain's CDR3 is CASSLAGIGVGTEAFF. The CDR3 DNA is TGCGCCAGCAGCTTGGCAGGTATAGGGGTGGGCACTGAAGCTTTCTTT.

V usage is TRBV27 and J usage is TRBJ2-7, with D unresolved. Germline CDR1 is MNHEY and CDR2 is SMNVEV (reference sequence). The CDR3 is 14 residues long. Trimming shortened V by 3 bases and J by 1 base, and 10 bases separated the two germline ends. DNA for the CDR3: TGTGCCAGCAGTTTCTCGCGGCGATCCTACGAGCAGTACTTC. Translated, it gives CASSFSRRSYEQYF.

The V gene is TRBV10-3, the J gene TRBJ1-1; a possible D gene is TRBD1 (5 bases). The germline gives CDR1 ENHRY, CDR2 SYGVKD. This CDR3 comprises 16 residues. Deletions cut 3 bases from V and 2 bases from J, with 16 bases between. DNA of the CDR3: TGTGCCATCAGTGAAGAAGGGGCGTACGGAAACACTGAAGCTTTCTTT. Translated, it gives CAISEEGAYGNTEAFF.

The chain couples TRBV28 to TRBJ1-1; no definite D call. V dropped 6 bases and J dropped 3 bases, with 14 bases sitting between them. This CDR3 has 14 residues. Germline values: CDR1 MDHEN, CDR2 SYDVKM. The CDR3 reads CASRTAGRDTEAFF. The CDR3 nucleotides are TGTGCCAGCAGAACCGCCGGGAGGGACACTGAAGCTTTCTTT. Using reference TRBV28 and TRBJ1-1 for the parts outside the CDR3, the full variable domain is DVKVTQSSRYLVKRTGEKVFLECVQDMDHENMFWYRQDPGLGLRLIYFSYDVKMKEKGDIPEGYSVSREKKERFSLILESASTNQTSMYLCASRTAGRDTEAFFGQGTRLTVV.

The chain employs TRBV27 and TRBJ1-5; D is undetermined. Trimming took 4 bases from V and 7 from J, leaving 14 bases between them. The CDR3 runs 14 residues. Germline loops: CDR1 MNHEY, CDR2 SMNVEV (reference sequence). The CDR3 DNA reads TGTGCCAGCAGTTCACCCATCCTTCGGCAGCCCCAGCATTTT. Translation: CASSSPILRQPQHF.

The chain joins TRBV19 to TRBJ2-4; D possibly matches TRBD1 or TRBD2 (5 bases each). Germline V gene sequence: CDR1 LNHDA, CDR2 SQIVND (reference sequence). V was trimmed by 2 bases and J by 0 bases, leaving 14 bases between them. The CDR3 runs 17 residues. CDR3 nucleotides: TGTGCCAGTAGTATAAGGGGAGCAGTCCTAGCCAAAAACATTCAGTACTTC. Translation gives CASSIRGAVLAKNIQYF.